Listed below are T cell receptor beta chains from one sample, sequenced in a study of blood T cell repertoires in COVID-19. The assay was immunoSEQ multiplex PCR, and TCRdb's table has in-frame clones only and misses some. The sample holds 95,000 to 100,000 clones; roughly 86% are singletons and the top ten take about 9.9%. Sequenced sample: peripheral blood. The receptors derive from a woman aged 30 to 39 with acute or convalescent COVID-19. Each CDR3 is given with its conserved first and last residue. D genes are given only for firm matches.

j_call,v_call,d_call,cdr3_aa
TRBJ2-1,TRBV6-6,TRBD1,CASSYWGQGVDNEQFF
TRBJ1-5,TRBV2,.,CASSLDGNNQPQHF
TRBJ2-3,TRBV6-1,TRBD2,CASSVAGGTDTQYF
TRBJ1-5,TRBV5-6,TRBD1,CASSLRDSSNQPQHF
TRBJ2-7,TRBV28,.,CASNRPTGKNSYEQYF
TRBJ1-1,TRBV9,TRBD1,CASSPRQGPNTEAFF
TRBJ1-4,TRBV18,.,CASSPRSNEKLFF
TRBJ2-3,TRBV21-1,.,CASSKGDSDQDTQYF
TRBJ2-3,TRBV5-1,.,CASSLFGADTQYF
TRBJ2-7,TRBV4-1,TRBD2,CASSQAPQGLAPYEQYF